This T cell receptor beta chain derives from a study of shared clonotypes between healthy human individuals. This clone came up a few times. The antigen is not known. The data were produced by immunoSEQ multiplex PCR, yet TCRdb's version contains in-frame clones alone and is incomplete. In the table there are over 95,000 clones, about 45% of which are singletons. The germline CDR1 and CDR2 sequences are MNHEY and SMNVEV (reference sequence). V was clipped by 6 bases and J by 3 bases, with 14 bases between them. CDR3 length: 14 amino acids. Findings of the study overall: Clonotype sharing among donors was thought likely to change with sequencing depth.

V and J are TRBV27 and TRBJ1-2, with a weak D call TRBD1 (6 bases). This TCR came from a woman between 35 and 50 years old in good health. Some clones in this sample may be carry-over from other donors' samples. Sequencing was done on a sample of PBMCs. The DNA of the CDR3 is TGTGCCAGCAGACGACAGGTTAATGACTATGGCTACACCTTC. Its translation is CASRRQVNDYGYTF.